Presented here are 4 T cell receptor beta chains from one specimen sequenced in a study of cytomegalovirus exposure and HLA in healthy donors. Use of 60 Vbeta and 13 Jbeta primers characterized the PCR. TCRdb's table, derived via immunoSEQ multiplex PCR, lists solely in-frame clones and lacks some. This repertoire shows around 150,000 clones, over 60% found once; its top ten account for 0.55% to 0.8%. The material sequenced was PBMCs. The receptors come from a male donor in good health and CMV-seronegative.

This clone showed up just a few times. V usage is TRBV15 and J usage is TRBJ2-5; TRBD1 agrees at 7 bases. V trimming: 1 base; J trimming: 4 bases; junction bases outside the gene matches: 12. This CDR3 comprises 17 residues. In germline, CDR1 is LNHNV, CDR2 YYDKDF (reference sequence). The CDR3 loop is CATSRGDRVRGGETQYF. The DNA of the CDR3 is TGTGCCACCAGCAGAGGAGACAGGGTGAGGGGCGGAGAGACCCAGTACTTC.

J is TRBJ1-4 and V is TRBV30; D may be TRBD1 (5 bases). Germline CDR1 is GTSNPN and CDR2 is SVGIG (reference sequence). V was trimmed by 0 bases and J by 7 bases, leaving 18 bases between them. CDR3 size: 16 residues. DNA for the CDR3: TGTGCCTGGAGTGTACAAGGGGCAGCAGTAGGTGAAAAACTGTTTTTT. Its translation is CAWSVQGAAVGEKLFF.

This clone was counted between two and nine times. The chain links TRBV6-1 to TRBJ2-5; tentative D call: TRBD2 (5 bases). Germline V gene data show CDR1 as MNHNS and CDR2 as SASEGT. Trimming shortened V by 3 bases and J by 10 bases, and 18 bases separated the two germline ends. CDR3 length equals 14 residues. As DNA, the CDR3 is TGTGCCAGCAGTGAGGGGATATCTTATCGGGGCCAGTACTTC. This codes for CASSEGISYRGQYF.

CDR3 in DNA: TGTGCCAGTACCGAAGGACAGGGATATTCACCCCTCCACTTT. This encodes CASTEGQGYSPLHF. V and J are TRBV19 and TRBJ1-6; 8 bases are shared with TRBD1. J gave up 8 bases and V 7 bases, and 7 bases lay outside the gene matches. Germline CDR1 LNHDA, CDR2 SQIVND (reference sequence). The length of the CDR3 is 14 residues.